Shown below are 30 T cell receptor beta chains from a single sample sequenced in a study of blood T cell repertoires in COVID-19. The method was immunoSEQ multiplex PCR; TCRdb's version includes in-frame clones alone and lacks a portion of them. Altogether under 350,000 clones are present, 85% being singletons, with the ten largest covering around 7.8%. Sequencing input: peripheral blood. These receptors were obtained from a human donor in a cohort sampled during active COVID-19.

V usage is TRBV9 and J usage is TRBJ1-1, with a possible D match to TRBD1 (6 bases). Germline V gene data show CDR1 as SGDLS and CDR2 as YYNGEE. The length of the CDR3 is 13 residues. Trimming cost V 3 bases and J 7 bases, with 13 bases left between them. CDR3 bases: TGTGCCAGCAGCGGAGCTCAGGGGAGTGAAGCTTTCTTT. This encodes CASSGAQGSEAFF.

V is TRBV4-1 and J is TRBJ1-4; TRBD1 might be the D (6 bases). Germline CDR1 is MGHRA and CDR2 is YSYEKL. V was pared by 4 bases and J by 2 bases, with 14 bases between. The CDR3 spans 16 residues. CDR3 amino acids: CASSLSTGKTNEKLFF. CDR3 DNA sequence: TGCGCCAGCAGCCTATCAACAGGGAAGACTAATGAAAAACTGTTTTTT.

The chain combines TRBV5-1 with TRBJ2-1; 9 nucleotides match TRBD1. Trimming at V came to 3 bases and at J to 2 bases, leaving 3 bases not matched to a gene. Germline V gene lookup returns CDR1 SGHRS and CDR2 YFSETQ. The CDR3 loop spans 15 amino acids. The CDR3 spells CASSSGTGTYNEQFF. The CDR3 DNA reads TGCGCCAGCAGCTCCGGGACAGGGACCTACAATGAGCAGTTCTTC.

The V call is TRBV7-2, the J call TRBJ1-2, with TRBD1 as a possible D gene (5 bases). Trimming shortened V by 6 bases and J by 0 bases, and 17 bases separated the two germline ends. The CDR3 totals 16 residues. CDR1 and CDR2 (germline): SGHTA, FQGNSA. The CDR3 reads CASRPLGGTSNYGYTF. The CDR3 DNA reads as TGTGCCAGCAGGCCGCTTGGGGGGACTTCTAACTATGGCTACACCTTC.

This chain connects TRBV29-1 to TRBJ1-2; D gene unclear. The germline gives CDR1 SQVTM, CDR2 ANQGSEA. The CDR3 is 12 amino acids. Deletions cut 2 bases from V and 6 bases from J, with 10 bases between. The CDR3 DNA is TGCAGCGTTGAAAGAGGGCAGGATGGCTACACCTTC. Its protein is CSVERGQDGYTF. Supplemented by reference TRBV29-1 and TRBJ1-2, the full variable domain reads SAVISQKPSRDICQRGTSLTIQCQVDSQVTMMFWYRQQPGQSLTLIATANQGSEATYESGFVIDKFPISRPNLTFSTLTVSNMSPEDSSIYLCSVERGQDGYTFGSGTRLTVV.

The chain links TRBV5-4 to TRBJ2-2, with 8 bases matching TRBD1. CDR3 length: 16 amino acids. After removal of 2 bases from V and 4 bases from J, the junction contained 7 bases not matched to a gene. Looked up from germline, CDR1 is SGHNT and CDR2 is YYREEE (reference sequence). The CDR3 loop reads CASSFFQGATTGELFF. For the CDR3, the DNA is TGTGCCAGCAGCTTTTTTCAGGGGGCGACCACCGGGGAGCTGTTTTTT.

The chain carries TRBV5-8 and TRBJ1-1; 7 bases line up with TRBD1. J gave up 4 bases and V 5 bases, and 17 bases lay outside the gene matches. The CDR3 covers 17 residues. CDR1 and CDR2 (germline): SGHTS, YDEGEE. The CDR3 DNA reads TGTGCCAGCAGACCAGGGACGACAGGGTGGGGAGGCACTGAAGCTTTCTTT. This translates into CASRPGTTGWGGTEAFF. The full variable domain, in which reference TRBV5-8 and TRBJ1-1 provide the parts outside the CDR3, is EAGVTQSPTHLIKTRGQQATLRCSPISGHTSVYWYQQALGLGLQFLLWYDEGEERNRGNFPPRFSGRQFPNYSSELNVNALELEDSALYLCASRPGTTGWGGTEAFFGQGTRLTVV.

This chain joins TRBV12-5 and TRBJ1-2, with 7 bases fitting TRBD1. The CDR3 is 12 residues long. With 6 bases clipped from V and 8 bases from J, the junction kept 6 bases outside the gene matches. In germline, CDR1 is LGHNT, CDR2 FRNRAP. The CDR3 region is CASGNRGDGYTF. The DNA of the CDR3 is TGTGCTAGTGGGAACAGGGGAGACGGCTACACCTTC.

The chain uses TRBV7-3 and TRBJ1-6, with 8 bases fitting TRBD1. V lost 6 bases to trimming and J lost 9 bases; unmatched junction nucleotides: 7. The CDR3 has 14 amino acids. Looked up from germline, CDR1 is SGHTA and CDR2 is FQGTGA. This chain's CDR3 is CASRESTGVSPLHF. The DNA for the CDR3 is TGTGCCAGCAGGGAATCGACAGGGGTTTCACCCCTCCACTTT.

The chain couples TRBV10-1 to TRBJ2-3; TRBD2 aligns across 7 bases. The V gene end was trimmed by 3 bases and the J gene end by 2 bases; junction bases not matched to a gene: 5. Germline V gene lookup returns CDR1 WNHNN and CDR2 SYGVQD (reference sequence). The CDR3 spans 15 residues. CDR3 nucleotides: TGCGCCAGCAGTGAAGGCGGGAGCTTCACAGATACGCAGTATTTT. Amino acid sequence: CASSEGGSFTDTQYF.

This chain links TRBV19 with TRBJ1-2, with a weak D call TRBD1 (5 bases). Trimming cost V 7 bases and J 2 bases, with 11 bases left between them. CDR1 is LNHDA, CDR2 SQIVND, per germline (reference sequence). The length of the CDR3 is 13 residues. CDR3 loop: CASTDTGNYGYTF. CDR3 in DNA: TGTGCCAGTACCGATACAGGAAACTATGGCTACACCTTC.

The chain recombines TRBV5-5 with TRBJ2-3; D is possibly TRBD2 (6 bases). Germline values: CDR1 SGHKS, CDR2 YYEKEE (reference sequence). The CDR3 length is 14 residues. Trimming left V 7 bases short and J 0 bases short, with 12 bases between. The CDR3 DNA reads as TGTGCCAGCGGTCTAGCGACTAGCACAGATACGCAGTATTTT. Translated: CASGLATSTDTQYF.

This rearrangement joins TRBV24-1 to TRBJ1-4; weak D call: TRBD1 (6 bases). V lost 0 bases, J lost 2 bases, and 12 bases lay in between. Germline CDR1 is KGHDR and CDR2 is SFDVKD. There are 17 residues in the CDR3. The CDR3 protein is CATSDLIPRGTNEKLFF. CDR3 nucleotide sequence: TGTGCCACCAGTGATTTGATCCCCAGGGGTACTAATGAAAAACTGTTTTTT.

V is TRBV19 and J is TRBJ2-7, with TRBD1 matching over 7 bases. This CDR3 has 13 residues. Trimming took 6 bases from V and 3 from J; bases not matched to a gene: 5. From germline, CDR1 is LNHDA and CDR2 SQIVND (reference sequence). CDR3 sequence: CASSPDRYYEQYF. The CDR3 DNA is TGTGCCAGTAGCCCGGACAGGTACTACGAGCAGTACTTC.

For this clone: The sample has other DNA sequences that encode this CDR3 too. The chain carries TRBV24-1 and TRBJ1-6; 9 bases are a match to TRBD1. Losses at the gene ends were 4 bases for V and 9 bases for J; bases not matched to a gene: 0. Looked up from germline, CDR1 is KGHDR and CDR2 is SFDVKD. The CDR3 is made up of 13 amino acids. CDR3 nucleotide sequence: TGTGCCACCAGTGAGGGACAGGGTTCACCCCTCCACTTT. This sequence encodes CATSEGQGSPLHF.

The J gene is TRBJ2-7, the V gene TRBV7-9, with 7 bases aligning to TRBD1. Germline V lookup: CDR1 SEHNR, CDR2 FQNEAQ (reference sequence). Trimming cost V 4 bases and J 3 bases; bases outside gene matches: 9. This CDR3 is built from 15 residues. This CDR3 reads CASSSHRGTGYEQYF. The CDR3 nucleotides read TGTGCCAGCAGCTCCCACAGGGGAACAGGCTACGAGCAGTACTTC.

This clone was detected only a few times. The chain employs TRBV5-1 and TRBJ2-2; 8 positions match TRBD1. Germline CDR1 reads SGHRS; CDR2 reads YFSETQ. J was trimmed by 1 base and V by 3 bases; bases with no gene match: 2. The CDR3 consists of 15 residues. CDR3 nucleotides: TGCGCCAGCAGCTCCGGGACAGGGAACACCGGGGAGCTGTTTTTT. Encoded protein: CASSSGTGNTGELFF.

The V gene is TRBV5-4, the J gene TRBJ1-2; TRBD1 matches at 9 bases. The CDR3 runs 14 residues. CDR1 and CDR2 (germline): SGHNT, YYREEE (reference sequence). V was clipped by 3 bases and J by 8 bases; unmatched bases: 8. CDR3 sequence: CASSSDRGMTGYTF. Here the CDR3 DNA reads TGTGCCAGCAGCTCGGACAGGGGAATGACCGGCTACACCTTC. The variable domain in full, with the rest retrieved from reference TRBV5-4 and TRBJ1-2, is ETGVTQSPTHLIKTRGQQVTLRCSSQSGHNTVSWYQQALGQGPQFIFQYYREEENGRGNFPPRFSGLQFPNYSSELNVNALELDDSALYLCASSSDRGMTGYTFGSGTRLTVV.

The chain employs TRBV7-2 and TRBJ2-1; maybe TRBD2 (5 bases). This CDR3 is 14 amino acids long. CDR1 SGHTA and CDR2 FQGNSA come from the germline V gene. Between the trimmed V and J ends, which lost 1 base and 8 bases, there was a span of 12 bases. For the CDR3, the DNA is TGTGCCAGCAGCTTAGTTGGACTTTTAGATGAGCAGTTCTTC. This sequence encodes CASSLVGLLDEQFF.

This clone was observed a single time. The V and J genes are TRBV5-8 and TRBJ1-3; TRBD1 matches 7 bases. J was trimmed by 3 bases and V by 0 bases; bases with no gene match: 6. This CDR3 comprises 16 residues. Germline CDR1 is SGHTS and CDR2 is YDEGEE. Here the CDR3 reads CASSLVTGLIGNTIYF. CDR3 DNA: TGTGCCAGCAGCTTGGTGACAGGGCTTATTGGAAACACCATATATTTT.

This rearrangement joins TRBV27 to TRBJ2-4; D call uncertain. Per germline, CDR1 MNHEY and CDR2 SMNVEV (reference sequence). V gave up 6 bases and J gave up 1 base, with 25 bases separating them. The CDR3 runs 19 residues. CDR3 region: CASRSKSSTQLTAKNIQYF. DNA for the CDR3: TGTGCCAGCAGGTCTAAGAGTTCGACTCAACTTACGGCCAAAAACATTCAGTACTTC.

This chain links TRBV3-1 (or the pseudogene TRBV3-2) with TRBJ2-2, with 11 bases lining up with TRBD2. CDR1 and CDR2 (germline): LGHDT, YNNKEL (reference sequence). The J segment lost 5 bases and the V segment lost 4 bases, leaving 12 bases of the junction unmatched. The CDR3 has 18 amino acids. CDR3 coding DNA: TGTGCCAGCAGCCCGGATAGCGGGGGGGCCATTAATACCGGGGAGCTGTTTTTT. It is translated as CASSPDSGGAINTGELFF.

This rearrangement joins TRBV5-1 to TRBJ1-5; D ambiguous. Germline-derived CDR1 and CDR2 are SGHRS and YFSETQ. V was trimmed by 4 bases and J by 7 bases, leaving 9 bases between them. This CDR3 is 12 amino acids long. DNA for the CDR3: TGCGCCAGCAGCGAGGAGGGCCAGCCCCAGCATTTT. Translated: CASSEEGQPQHF.

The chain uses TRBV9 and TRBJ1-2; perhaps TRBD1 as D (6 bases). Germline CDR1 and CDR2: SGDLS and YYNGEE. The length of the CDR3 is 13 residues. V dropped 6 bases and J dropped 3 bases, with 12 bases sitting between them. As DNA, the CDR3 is TGTGCCAGCACTAGGGGGTTCGACTATGGCTACACCTTC. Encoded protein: CASTRGFDYGYTF.

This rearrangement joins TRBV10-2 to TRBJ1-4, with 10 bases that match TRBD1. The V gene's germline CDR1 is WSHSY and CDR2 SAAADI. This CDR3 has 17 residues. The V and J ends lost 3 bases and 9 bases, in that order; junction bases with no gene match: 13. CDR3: CASSDPGQGRIWKKLFF. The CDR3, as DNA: TGCGCCAGCAGTGATCCGGGACAGGGGCGGATTTGGAAAAAACTGTTTTTT.

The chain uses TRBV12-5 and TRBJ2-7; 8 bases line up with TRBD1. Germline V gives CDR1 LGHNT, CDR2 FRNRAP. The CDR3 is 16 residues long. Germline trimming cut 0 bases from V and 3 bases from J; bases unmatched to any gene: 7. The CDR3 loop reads CASGLVLGTGLYEQYF. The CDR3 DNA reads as TGTGCTAGTGGTTTGGTACTTGGGACAGGTCTCTACGAGCAGTACTTC.

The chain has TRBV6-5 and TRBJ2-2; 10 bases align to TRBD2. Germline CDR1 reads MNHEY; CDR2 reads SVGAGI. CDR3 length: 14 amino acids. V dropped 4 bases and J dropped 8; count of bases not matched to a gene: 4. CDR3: CASSSSGGGGELFF. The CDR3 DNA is TGTGCCAGCAGTTCTAGCGGGGGAGGGGGGGAGCTGTTTTTT.

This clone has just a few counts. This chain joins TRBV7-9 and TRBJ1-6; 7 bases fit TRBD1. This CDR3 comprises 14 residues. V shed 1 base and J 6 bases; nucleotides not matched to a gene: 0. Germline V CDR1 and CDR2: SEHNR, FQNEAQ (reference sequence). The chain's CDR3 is CASSLDRGNSPLHF. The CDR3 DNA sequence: TGTGCCAGCAGCTTAGACAGGGGTAATTCACCCCTCCACTTT.

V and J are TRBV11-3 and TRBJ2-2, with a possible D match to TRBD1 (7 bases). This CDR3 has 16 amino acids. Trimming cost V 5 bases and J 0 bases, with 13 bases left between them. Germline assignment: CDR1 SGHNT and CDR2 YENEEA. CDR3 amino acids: CASSPGGLANTGELFF. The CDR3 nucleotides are TGTGCCAGCAGCCCAGGGGGACTGGCGAACACCGGGGAGCTGTTTTTT.

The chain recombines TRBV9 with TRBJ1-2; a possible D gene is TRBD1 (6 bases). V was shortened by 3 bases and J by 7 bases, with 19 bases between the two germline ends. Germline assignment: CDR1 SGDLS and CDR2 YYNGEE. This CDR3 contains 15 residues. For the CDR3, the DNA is TGTGCCAGCAGCGCCCAGAGAAAGGGGGTCAGTGGCTACACCTTC. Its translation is CASSAQRKGVSGYTF.